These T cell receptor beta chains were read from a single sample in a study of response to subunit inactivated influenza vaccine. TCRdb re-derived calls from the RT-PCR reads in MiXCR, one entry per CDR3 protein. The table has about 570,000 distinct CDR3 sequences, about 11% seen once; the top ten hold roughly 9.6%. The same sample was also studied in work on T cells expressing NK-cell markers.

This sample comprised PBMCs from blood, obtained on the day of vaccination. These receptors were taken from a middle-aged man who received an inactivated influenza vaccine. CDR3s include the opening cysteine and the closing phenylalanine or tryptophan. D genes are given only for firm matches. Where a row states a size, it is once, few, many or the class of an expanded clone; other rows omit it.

DNA: TGTGCCAGCAGCAAAGGCCGCAAGACTAGCGGACCTTACGAGCAGTACTTC; CDR3: CASSKGRKTSGPYEQYF; size: many; V: TRBV6-1; length: 17; D: TRBD2; J: TRBJ2-7
DNA: TGTGCCAGCAGGACCAACCTACAGAGCGGCACCGGGGAGCTGTTTTTT; CDR3: CASRTNLQSGTGELFF; size: few; V: TRBV6-1; length: 16; D: .; J: TRBJ2-2
DNA: TGTGCCAGCAGTCCCGGGGGGTACCAAAACATTCAGTACTTC; CDR3: CASSPGGYQNIQYF; size: many; V: TRBV28; length: 14; D: TRBD2; J: TRBJ2-4
DNA: TGTGCCAGCAGTGGGGGGACAGAAGTCACCCTCCACTTT; CDR3: CASSGGTEVTLHF; size: many; V: TRBV12-3/TRBV12-4; length: 13; D: TRBD1; J: TRBJ1-6
DNA: TGTGCCACCTCGAGGGGGAACCACGCGAATACGCAGTATTTT; CDR3: CATSRGNHANTQYF; size: few; V: TRBV12-3/TRBV12-4; length: 14; D: .; J: TRBJ2-3
DNA: TGTGCCAGCAGCTTAGCGGATTCAGGCCATAGGTCCTACGAGCAGTACTTC; CDR3: CASSLADSGHRSYEQYF; size: .; V: TRBV7-9; length: 17; D: .; J: TRBJ2-7
DNA: TGTGCCAGCAGCTCCAGCGGGAGTGACACCGGGGAGCTGTTTTTT; CDR3: CASSSSGSDTGELFF; size: .; V: TRBV7-2; length: 15; D: TRBD2; J: TRBJ2-2
DNA: TGTGCCAGCAGCCAAGCCAACATAGTCTACGAGCAGTACTTC; CDR3: CASSQANIVYEQYF; size: .; V: TRBV3-1; length: 14; D: .; J: TRBJ2-7
DNA: TGTGCCAGCAGCTTAGACGGAAATCAGCCCCAGCATTTT; CDR3: CASSLDGNQPQHF; size: many; V: TRBV7-9; length: 13; D: .; J: TRBJ1-5
DNA: TGTGCCAGCAGCCAATCGGGACTAGCGGACGAGCAGTACTTC; CDR3: CASSQSGLADEQYF; size: few; V: TRBV7-3; length: 14; D: TRBD2; J: TRBJ2-7
DNA: TGTGCCAGCACCTTGGGACAGGGGGCCCACGAGCAGTACTTC; CDR3: CASTLGQGAHEQYF; size: few; V: TRBV12-3/TRBV12-4; length: 14; D: TRBD1; J: TRBJ2-7
DNA: TGCGCCAGCAGCTTGCGGGGGACAGGGAACATAGATACGCAGTATTTT; CDR3: CASSLRGTGNIDTQYF; size: .; V: TRBV5-1; length: 16; D: TRBD1; J: TRBJ2-3
DNA: TGTGCCAGTAGTATAATGCAGGGTACGGACGAGCAGTACTTC; CDR3: CASSIMQGTDEQYF; size: few; V: TRBV19; length: 14; D: .; J: TRBJ2-7
DNA: TGTGCCAGCAGTTACGGGCAGGGTCCACATGAGCAGTTCTTC; CDR3: CASSYGQGPHEQFF; size: .; V: TRBV6-2/TRBV6-3; length: 14; D: .; J: TRBJ2-1
DNA: TGCGCCAGCAGTGAAAGGGACCGGGGCGAGCAGTACTTC; CDR3: CASSERDRGEQYF; size: .; V: TRBV5-1; length: 13; D: .; J: TRBJ2-7
DNA: TGTGCCAGCAGCTGGATCGGCGGGGCCTACGAGCAGTACTTC; CDR3: CASSWIGGAYEQYF; size: .; V: TRBV5-6; length: 14; D: .; J: TRBJ2-7
DNA: TGTGCCGTCGGGAGGTCGGCCTACAATGAGCAGTTCTTC; CDR3: CAVGRSAYNEQFF; size: .; V: TRBV7-6; length: 13; D: TRBD2; J: TRBJ2-1
DNA: TGTGCCAGCAGTTTTTGGACAGAGCTGAACACCGGGGAGCTGTTTTTT; CDR3: CASSFWTELNTGELFF; size: few; V: TRBV7-2; length: 16; D: .; J: TRBJ2-2
DNA: TGTGCCAGCATACCGGAGCTCTACAATGAGCAGTTCTTC; CDR3: CASIPELYNEQFF; size: .; V: TRBV2; length: 13; D: .; J: TRBJ2-1
DNA: TGTGCCAGCAGCCGTAGACAGGGAGGGAATGAGCAGTTCTTC; CDR3: CASSRRQGGNEQFF; size: .; V: TRBV7-6; length: 14; D: .; J: TRBJ2-1
DNA: TGTGCCAGCAGTTTCCGGACAGGGGCGAATTCACCCCTCCACTTT; CDR3: CASSFRTGANSPLHF; size: .; V: TRBV12-3/TRBV12-4; length: 15; D: TRBD1; J: TRBJ1-6
DNA: TGTGCCAGCAGCGGGAGGCTTACAGATACGCAGTATTTT; CDR3: CASSGRLTDTQYF; size: few; V: TRBV11-3; length: 13; D: .; J: TRBJ2-3
DNA: TGTGCCAGCAGCGTTAACATCGGGGGCAGCTATGAAGCTTTCTTT; CDR3: CASSVNIGGSYEAFF; size: few; V: TRBV7-2; length: 15; D: .; J: TRBJ1-1
DNA: TGTGCCAGCAGTTTTGGGACAGGGGGCTTCTCCGATACGCAGTATTTT; CDR3: CASSFGTGGFSDTQYF; size: .; V: TRBV12-3/TRBV12-4; length: 16; D: TRBD1; J: TRBJ2-3
DNA: TGTGCCAGCAGCTTTGCACACCGGTCGAATTCACCCCTCCACTTT; CDR3: CASSFAHRSNSPLHF; size: .; V: TRBV11-2; length: 15; D: .; J: TRBJ1-6
DNA: TGTGCCACCAGCAAAGACAGATACGAGCAGTACTTC; CDR3: CATSKDRYEQYF; size: .; V: TRBV15; length: 12; D: .; J: TRBJ2-7
DNA: TGTGCCAGCAGTCCCGGGACTAGCGCATACAATGAGCAGTTCTTC; CDR3: CASSPGTSAYNEQFF; size: .; V: TRBV12-3/TRBV12-4; length: 15; D: TRBD2; J: TRBJ2-1
DNA: TGTGCCAGCAGCAATTCCGGGACAGGGTCTGATGAGCAGTTCTTC; CDR3: CASSNSGTGSDEQFF; size: few; V: TRBV6-1; length: 15; D: TRBD1; J: TRBJ2-1
DNA: TGTGCCAGCAGTTCGGACTTAGAAGAGACCCAGTACTTC; CDR3: CASSSDLEETQYF; size: few; V: TRBV6-5; length: 13; D: .; J: TRBJ2-5
DNA: TGCAGTGCTAGCACCGGGGCCTTGAATTCACCCCTCCACTTT; CDR3: CSASTGALNSPLHF; size: few; V: TRBV20-1; length: 14; D: .; J: TRBJ1-6
DNA: TGCAGTGCGGCCTGGGGTGGGGGCACTAATGAAAAACTGTTTTTT; CDR3: CSAAWGGGTNEKLFF; size: few; V: TRBV20-1; length: 15; D: .; J: TRBJ1-4
DNA: TGTGCCACCAGCAAGGCCGGCAAGTTCTATGGCTACACCTTC; CDR3: CATSKAGKFYGYTF; size: .; V: TRBV15; length: 14; D: .; J: TRBJ1-2
DNA: TGCAGTGCTATACAGGGGGCGGGTAATTCACCCCTCCACTTT; CDR3: CSAIQGAGNSPLHF; size: few; V: TRBV20-1; length: 14; D: TRBD1; J: TRBJ1-6
DNA: TGTGCCAGCCGACAGGGGGCCCATGAGGATACGCAGTATTTT; CDR3: CASRQGAHEDTQYF; size: few; V: TRBV19; length: 14; D: TRBD1; J: TRBJ2-3
DNA: TGTGCCAGCAGCACTCGGGGTGGACAGGGCTATGGCTACACCTTC; CDR3: CASSTRGGQGYGYTF; size: few; V: TRBV7-2; length: 15; D: TRBD1; J: TRBJ1-2
DNA: TGTGCCAGCAGCTTAAATTTCGGGAACACCGGGGAGCTGTTTTTT; CDR3: CASSLNFGNTGELFF; size: few; V: TRBV7-2; length: 15; D: .; J: TRBJ2-2